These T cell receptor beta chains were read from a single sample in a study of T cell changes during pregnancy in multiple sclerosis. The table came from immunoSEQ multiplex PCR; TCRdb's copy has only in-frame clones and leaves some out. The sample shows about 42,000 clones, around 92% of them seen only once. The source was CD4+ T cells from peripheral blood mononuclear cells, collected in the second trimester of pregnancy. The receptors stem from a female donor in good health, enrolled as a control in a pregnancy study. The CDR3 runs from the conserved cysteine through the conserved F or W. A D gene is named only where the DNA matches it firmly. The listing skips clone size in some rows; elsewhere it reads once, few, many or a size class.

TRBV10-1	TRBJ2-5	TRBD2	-	TGCGCCAGCAGTGAGTCCTTAGCGGGGGGGACCCAGTACTTC	CASSESLAGGTQYF
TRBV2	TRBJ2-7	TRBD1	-	TGTGCCAGCAGTCGATGGGACAGGGCCGCCTACGAGCAGTACTTC	CASSRWDRAAYEQYF
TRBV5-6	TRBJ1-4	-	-	TGTGCCAGCAGCTGGGCAGGGTCTGCAACTAATGAAAAACTGTTTTTT	CASSWAGSATNEKLFF
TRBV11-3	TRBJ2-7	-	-	TGTGCCAGCAGCTTAGTGTCCCCGGGAGCGGTGCCCTACGAGCAGTACTTC	CASSLVSPGAVPYEQYF
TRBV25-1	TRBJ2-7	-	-	TGTGCCAGCAGTGAATCCCCAGGGTTGGGGCCGTACGAGCAGTACTTC	CASSESPGLGPYEQYF
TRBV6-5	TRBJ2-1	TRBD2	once	TGTGCCAGCGCCTCCAGCGGGAGGAGAAATGAGCAGTTCTTC	CASASSGRRNEQFF
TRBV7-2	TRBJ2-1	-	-	TGTGCCAGCAGCTTTCAATGGTATAAGTCGACTAGGGAGCAGTTCTTC	CASSFQWYKSTREQFF
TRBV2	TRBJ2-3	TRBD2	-	TGTGCCAGCTCGGGGGGACTAGGCTCAGATACGCAGTATTTT	CASSGGLGSDTQYF
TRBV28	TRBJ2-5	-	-	TGTGCCAGCAGTCCCGGAGCTGTAAAGACCCAGTACTTC	CASSPGAVKTQYF
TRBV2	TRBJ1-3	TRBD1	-	TGTGCCGGCCGACAGGGCAGCTCTGGAAACACCATATATTTT	CAGRQGSSGNTIYF
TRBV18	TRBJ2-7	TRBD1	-	TGTGCCAGCTCACGGGACAGTCTAGGGGACGAGCAGTACTTC	CASSRDSLGDEQYF
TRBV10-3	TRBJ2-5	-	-	TGTGCCATCAGTGGACTGGGCTCGGGGGAGCAGTACTTC	CAISGLGSGEQYF
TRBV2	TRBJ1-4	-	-	TGTGCCAGCAGGTACCGAGGGCTCCTAAATGAAAAACTGTTTTTT	CASRYRGLLNEKLFF
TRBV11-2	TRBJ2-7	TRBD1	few	TGTGCCAGCAGCCCCGTGAGGAGGGACAGGGGGCGAGGGTACGAGCAGTACTTC	CASSPVRRDRGRGYEQYF
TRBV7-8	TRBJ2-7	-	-	TGTGCCAGCAGCTTATCCCACAGGGTCGACGAGCAGTACTTC	CASSLSHRVDEQYF
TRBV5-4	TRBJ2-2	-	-	TGTGCCAGCAGCCCGGGACTCCCAGCCGGGGAGCTGTTTTTT	CASSPGLPAGELFF
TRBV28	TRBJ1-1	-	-	TGTACAACGAGGCTCAATGAGGGTGAAGCTTTCTTT	CTTRLNEGEAFF
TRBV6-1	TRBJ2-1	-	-	TGTGCCAGCCAGCAGGGTAGGGCTCCCAACAATGAGCAGTTCTTC	CASQQGRAPNNEQFF
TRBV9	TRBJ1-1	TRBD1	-	TGTGCCAGCAGCGTAGCTACATCGACAGGGGGCTTTACTGAAGCTTTCTTT	CASSVATSTGGFTEAFF
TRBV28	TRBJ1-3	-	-	TGTGCCAGCAAAGGACAAATTAGCTCTGGAAACACCATATATTTT	CASKGQISSGNTIYF
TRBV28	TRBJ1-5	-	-	TGTGCCAGCAGACCGTTGACAGGTGGTAGTCAGCCCCAGCATTTT	CASRPLTGGSQPQHF
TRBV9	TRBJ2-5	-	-	TGTGCCAGCAGCGTAGGCGTCGGGGGGCTAGGGGAGACCCAGTACTTC	CASSVGVGGLGETQYF
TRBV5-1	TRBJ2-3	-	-	TGCGCCAGCAGCCCTCCCCCGTCCCAGGATACGCAGTATTTT	CASSPPPSQDTQYF
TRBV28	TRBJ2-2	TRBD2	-	TGTGCCAGCAGTTTAGTAGGTGGGACTAGCTTCGTCGGGGAGCTGTTTTTT	CASSLVGGTSFVGELFF
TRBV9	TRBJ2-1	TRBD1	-	TGTGCCAGCAGCGTATCTACAGGGGGCTTAGGTGTTGAGCAGTTCTTC	CASSVSTGGLGVEQFF
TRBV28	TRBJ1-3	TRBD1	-	TGTGCCACCACAGGGGACACAGGAAACACCATATATTTT	CATTGDTGNTIYF
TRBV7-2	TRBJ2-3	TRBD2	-	TGTGCCAGCAGCTACCGGACTAGCGGCACAGATACGCAGTATTTT	CASSYRTSGTDTQYF
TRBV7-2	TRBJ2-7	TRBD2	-	TGTGCCAGCAGCCGAGCGGGGGCCGCCTACGAGCAGTACTTC	CASSRAGAAYEQYF
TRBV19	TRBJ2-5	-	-	TGTGCCAGTAGTATAGGGGTACAGGGAAAGAGAGAGACCCAGTACTTC	CASSIGVQGKRETQYF
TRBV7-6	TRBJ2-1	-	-	TGTGCCAGCAGCTCCTCCGGGGTTAACGAGCAGTTCTTC	CASSSSGVNEQFF
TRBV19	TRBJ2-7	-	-	TGTGCCAGTAGTAACCGGGGATCTCCCCCCTACGAGCAGTACTTC	CASSNRGSPPYEQYF
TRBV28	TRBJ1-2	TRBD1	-	TGTGCCAGCAGTAAGGGGGACAGCATTAACTATGGCTACACCTTC	CASSKGDSINYGYTF
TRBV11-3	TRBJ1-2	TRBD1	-	TGTGCCAGCAGCTTAGCCCCAGGGGGCTCTAACTATGGCTACACCTTC	CASSLAPGGSNYGYTF
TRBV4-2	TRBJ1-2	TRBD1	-	TGTGCCAGCAGCACGACAGGGGGCGGTGATGGCTACACCTTC	CASSTTGGGDGYTF
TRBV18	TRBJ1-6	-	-	TGTGCCAGCTCACCACTGGGGGGGCTTAATTCACCCCTCCACTTT	CASSPLGGLNSPLHF
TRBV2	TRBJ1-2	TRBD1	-	TGTGCCAGCCCAACGGGACAGGGGGCTCCTGGCTACACCTTC	CASPTGQGAPGYTF
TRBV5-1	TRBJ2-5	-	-	TGCGCCAGCAGCTCCAGTTTCCAAGAGACCCAGTACTTC	CASSSSFQETQYF
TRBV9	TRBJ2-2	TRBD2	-	TGTGCCAGCAGCGTGGGACTAGCGGGAGGAGGGGAGCTGTTTTTT	CASSVGLAGGGELFF
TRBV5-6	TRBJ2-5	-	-	TGTGCCAGCGCCGGGCAGGGAGAGACCCAGTACTTC	CASAGQGETQYF
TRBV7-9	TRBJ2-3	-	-	TGTGCCGGTGGAGGAGTCACAGATACGCAGTATTTT	CAGGGVTDTQYF
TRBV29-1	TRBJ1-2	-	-	TGCAGCGTTAGGGGGGGTAGCCAGGGCCACGGGGACTATGGCTACACCTTC	CSVRGGSQGHGDYGYTF
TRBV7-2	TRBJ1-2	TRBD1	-	TGTGCCAGCAGCTTAGTTGGGACAGGGACTCATGGCTACACCTTC	CASSLVGTGTHGYTF
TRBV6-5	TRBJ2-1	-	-	TGTGCCAGCAGCGGGGCCTACAATGAGCAGTTCTTC	CASSGAYNEQFF
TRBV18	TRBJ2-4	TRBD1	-	TGTGCCAGCTCACCGGCCCCTCTCGGGACAGGGAGGAACATTCAGTACTTC	CASSPAPLGTGRNIQYF
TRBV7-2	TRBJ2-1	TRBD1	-	TGTGCCAGCAGCTTAGCGGGACAGGGACTTGTATATGAGCAGTTCTTC	CASSLAGQGLVYEQFF
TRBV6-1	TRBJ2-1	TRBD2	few	TGTGCCAGCAGTGTCAAGCGGGGGGGCTTTGAGCAGTTCTTC	CASSVKRGGFEQFF
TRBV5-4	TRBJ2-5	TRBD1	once	TGTGCCAGCAGCCCGGACAGGGGGCTCGAAGAGACCCAGTACTTC	CASSPDRGLEETQYF
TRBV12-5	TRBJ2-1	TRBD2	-	TGTGCTAGTGGTTTGGGCGGGAGCGGGGGGACAAATGAGCAGTTCTTC	CASGLGGSGGTNEQFF
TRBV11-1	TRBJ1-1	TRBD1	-	TGTGCCAGCAGCAAGGACAGGGGTAGTCGCACTGAAGCTTTCTTT	CASSKDRGSRTEAFF
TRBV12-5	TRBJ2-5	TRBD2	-	TGTGCTAGTGGCCAAGGACTAGGGCAGGCGACGACCCAGTACTTC	CASGQGLGQATTQYF
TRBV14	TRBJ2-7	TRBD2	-	TGTGCCAGCAGCCACCTAAGTCAGGGAGGGAGCGAGCAGTACTTC	CASSHLSQGGSEQYF